The next 25 T cell receptor beta chains were all read from a single sample in a study of Graves' ophthalmopathy and Graves' hyperthyroidism (dated by TCRdb to the late 2010s). The sequencer was an Illumina HiSeq 2000. For repertoire sequencing, TCR beta CDR3 regions were amplified from RNA transcripts. The first round was an RT-PCR using HTBI primers with the Qiagen OneStep RT-PCR kit, and this first round was followed by a second-round multiplex PCR, then size selection and purification. TCRdb itself trimmed the public reads at Q25 with fastp, ran MiXCR and retained productive beta chains. When rows share a CDR3 protein, they turn into one entry using the most common DNA and genes. The sample profile shows 170,000 or so distinct CDR3 sequences; under 45% of them were found once. The top ten constitute around 8.9% of the sample. The sequenced sample was peripheral blood. Receptor source: a man younger than 45 with Graves' ophthalmopathy. Donor details come from another sample of the same person, matched by shared clones.

This clonotype was observed at least ten times. The CDR3 nucleotides are TGTGCCAGCAGTGTCCCCGGGGGCTACTATGGCTACACCTTC. This sequence encodes CASSVPGGYYGYTF. The chain carries TRBV28 and TRBJ1-2, with a possible D match to TRBD1 (6 bases). V was clipped by 5 bases and J by 3 bases, with 13 bases between them. Germline loops: CDR1 MDHEN, CDR2 SYDVKM. There are 14 residues in the CDR3.

The V gene is TRBV27, the J gene TRBJ1-6; D unresolved. This CDR3 has 13 amino acids. Trimming shortened V by 8 bases and J by 8 bases, and 13 bases separated the two germline ends. Germline assignment: CDR1 MNHEY and CDR2 SMNVEV (reference sequence). The CDR3 coding sequence is TGTGCCAGCCGCGATGTGGTTGATTCACCCCTCCACTTT. This sequence encodes CASRDVVDSPLHF.

This clonotype was picked up many times. The chain carries TRBV30 and TRBJ1-2, with 10 bases fitting TRBD1. The germline gives CDR1 GTSNPN, CDR2 SVGIG (reference sequence). The J segment lost 6 bases and the V segment lost 4 bases, leaving 8 bases of the junction unmatched. The CDR3 contains 14 residues. Written as DNA, the CDR3 is TGTGCCTGGACTCCCGGGACAGGGGTTGATGGCTACACCTTC. Protein product: CAWTPGTGVDGYTF.

This clonotype was counted once. The V and J genes are TRBV12-3 or TRBV12-4 and TRBJ1-1, with D perhaps TRBD1 (5 bases). The V end lost 7 bases, the J end lost 1 base, and 13 bases lay between the germline ends. The CDR3 extends over 14 amino acids. CDR3 sequence (DNA): TGTGCCAGCACCGAGGGGTTGGCGAACACTGAAGCTTTCTTT. This gives the protein CASTEGLANTEAFF.

This clonotype was detected ten times or more. The J gene is TRBJ1-1, the V gene TRBV11-1; 9 bases agree with TRBD1. Trimming cost V 2 bases and J 7 bases; bases outside gene matches: 5. The CDR3 sequence is 14 residues long. From germline, CDR1 is SGHAT and CDR2 FQDESV (reference sequence). The CDR3 region is CASSLYRGLGEAFF. For the CDR3, the DNA is TGTGCCAGCAGCTTATACAGGGGGCTCGGTGAAGCTTTCTTT.

The rearrangement links TRBV6-1 to TRBJ2-2; D ambiguous. This CDR3 has 13 amino acids. Trimming removed 6 bases at V and 5 bases at J, with 10 bases between. Germline V lookup: CDR1 MNHNS, CDR2 SASEGT. The CDR3 DNA follows: TGTGCCAGCAGCCCTGCCCGAACCGGGGAGCTGTTTTTT. It yields the protein CASSPARTGELFF.

This clonotype was picked up many times. The genes are TRBV6-2 or TRBV6-3 and TRBJ1-1; 10 bases agree with TRBD1. The CDR3 loop spans 17 amino acids. Trimming at V came to 0 bases and at J to 5 bases, leaving 9 bases not matched to a gene. Germline CDR1 and CDR2: MNHEY and SVGEGT. CDR3 region: CASSYSTGGVGRTEAFF. The CDR3 DNA reads as TGTGCCAGCAGTTACTCGACAGGGGGCGTGGGAAGGACTGAAGCTTTCTTT.

This clonotype was observed a handful of times. The chain is built from TRBV28 and TRBJ2-7, with 10 bases fitting TRBD1. The V and J ends lost 6 bases and 3 bases, in that order; junction bases with no gene match: 11. The CDR3 is 16 residues long. The V gene's germline CDR1 is MDHEN and CDR2 SYDVKM. CDR3 nucleotide sequence: TGTGCCAGCAGCCAACAGGGGACAGGGGATCTCTACGAGCAGTACTTC. Protein: CASSQQGTGDLYEQYF. The entire variable domain, with the rest obtained from reference TRBV28 and TRBJ2-7, is as follows: DVKVTQSSRYLVKRTGEKVFLECVQDMDHENMFWYRQDPGLGLRLIYFSYDVKMKEKGDIPEGYSVSREKKERFSLILESASTNQTSMYLCASSQQGTGDLYEQYFGPGTRLTVT.

V gene TRBV14 combines with J gene TRBJ2-7; D remains ambiguous. Germline V gives CDR1 SGHDN, CDR2 FVKESK. V lost 3 bases to trimming and J lost 4 bases, with 4 bases between them. The CDR3 loop spans 11 amino acids. The CDR3 DNA is TGTGCCAGCAGCCAGTGGTACGAGCAGTACTTC. It specifies CASSQWYEQYF.

V gene TRBV12-3 or TRBV12-4 combines with J gene TRBJ1-2; D gene unclear. CDR3 size: 14 residues. V shed 2 bases and J shed 4 bases, with 11 bases lying between them. The CDR3 coding sequence is TGTGCCAGCAGTTTAACGCTGAGTGGCTATGGCTACACCTTC. It yields the protein CASSLTLSGYGYTF.

The CDR3 loop is CASSPGGRNTEAFF. The CDR3 DNA reads as TGTGCCAGCAGCCCGGGGGGGAGGAACACTGAAGCTTTCTTT. This sequence joins TRBV12-3 or TRBV12-4 and TRBJ1-1; D is possibly TRBD1 (5 bases). CDR3 size: 14 residues. The V gene lost 6 bases and the J gene lost 1 base, with 12 bases spanning the gap.

The rearrangement joins TRBV6-1 to TRBJ2-7; D not resolved. In germline, CDR1 is MNHNS, CDR2 SASEGT. V was pared by 5 bases and J by 0 bases, with 14 bases between. This CDR3 has 15 amino acids. CDR3 bases: TGTGCCAGCAGTATGTTCGGACCCGACTCCTACGAGCAGTACTTC. Residues: CASSMFGPDSYEQYF.

J is TRBJ2-5 and V is TRBV6-5; D uncertain. The ends were cut back, 2 bases at V and 5 bases at J, with 9 bases in the middle. Per germline, CDR1 MNHEY and CDR2 SVGAGI. The CDR3 runs to 13 residues. The CDR3 DNA sequence: TGTGCCAGCAGTTACACCCCCGGGGAGACCCAGTACTTC. This encodes CASSYTPGETQYF.

The chain carries TRBV6-2 or TRBV6-3 and TRBJ1-5; possibly TRBD1 for D (6 bases). There are 17 residues in the CDR3. The V end lost 5 bases, the J end lost 8 bases, and 25 bases lay between the germline ends. Looked up from germline, CDR1 is MNHEY and CDR2 is SVGEGT. CDR3 coding DNA: TGTGCCAGCAGTACCACCCTGGACAGACCGATGGAGAAGCCCCAGCATTTT. Translating it yields CASSTTLDRPMEKPQHF.

In the case of this clonotype: One end of the junction fails to match germline, which may point to a read error. The V and J genes are TRBV20-1 and TRBJ2-5; TRBD1 agrees at 7 bases. The CDR3 contains 15 residues. Germline CDR1 and CDR2: DFQATT and SNEGSKA (reference sequence). The CDR3 DNA is TGCAGTGCGAGAGACGGACAGGTGGGAACAGAGACCCAGTACTTC. Translation: CSARDGQVGTETQYF.

The rearrangement links TRBV12-3 or TRBV12-4 to TRBJ1-2; D is possibly TRBD1 (5 bases). The CDR3 loop spans 13 amino acids. Trimming pared 6 bases from V and 7 bases from J, leaving 15 bases between. CDR3: CASSPARVGGYTF. CDR3 in DNA: TGTGCCAGCAGCCCCGCCAGGGTGGGTGGCTACACCTTC.

The rearrangement links TRBV10-3 to TRBJ2-7; no reliable D call. Trimming removed 10 bases at V and 3 bases at J, with 19 bases between. In germline, CDR1 is ENHRY, CDR2 SYGVKD. The CDR3 consists of 14 residues. CDR3 sequence (DNA): TGTGCCAGCAGGCCGGTCACGAAGGGCTACGAGCAGTACTTC. Translating it yields CASRPVTKGYEQYF.

This clonotype was found once. The V call is TRBV6-2 or TRBV6-3, the J call TRBJ1-5; D is unclear. Trimming shortened V by 6 bases and J by 0 bases, and 21 bases separated the two germline ends. Germline V gene sequence: CDR1 MNHEY, CDR2 SVGEGT. This CDR3 comprises 18 residues. CDR3 region: CASSPHLDLPHSNQPQHF. The DNA of the CDR3 is TGTGCCAGCAGCCCGCATCTGGACCTGCCTCATAGCAATCAGCCCCAGCATTTT.

This clonotype has at least ten counts. The chain employs TRBV4-1 and TRBJ2-2, with D possibly matching TRBD1 (5 bases). The ends were cut back, 2 bases at V and 1 base at J, with 8 bases in the middle. CDR3 size: 15 residues. Germline values: CDR1 MGHRA, CDR2 YSYEKL. The CDR3 spells CASSQLGQNTGELFF. DNA of the CDR3: TGCGCCAGCAGCCAATTAGGACAGAACACCGGGGAGCTGTTTTTT.

Comments on this clonotype: One end of the junction is discordant with germline, which a read error may explain. The chain employs TRBV10-3 and TRBJ1-5; D is uncertain. The CDR3 extends over 13 amino acids. Per germline, CDR1 ENHRY and CDR2 SYGVKD. CDR3 in DNA: TGTGCCACCAGTGATTTTGGTAATCAGCCCCAGCATTTT. This sequence encodes CATSDFGNQPQHF.

The V and J genes are TRBV6-1 and TRBJ2-2; D call uncertain. Trimming shortened V by 7 bases and J by 8 bases, and 17 bases separated the two germline ends. Germline-derived CDR1 and CDR2 are MNHNS and SASEGT. The CDR3 is 14 amino acids. CDR3 in DNA: TGTGCCAGCACGATTGCGGCTTCAAGAGGGGAGCTGTTTTTT. Amino acid sequence: CASTIAASRGELFF.

This clonotype came up many times. The chain has TRBV28 and TRBJ2-7, with TRBD1 identical over 8 bases. Germline CDR1 and CDR2: MDHEN and SYDVKM. This CDR3 comprises 16 residues. The V gene end was trimmed by 0 bases and the J gene end by 5 bases; junction bases not matched to a gene: 9. The CDR3 protein is CASSLWAQGAGNEQYF. The CDR3 coding sequence is TGTGCCAGCAGTTTATGGGCTCAGGGGGCAGGGAACGAGCAGTACTTC.

This clonotype was seen at least ten times. This chain's CDR3 is CASSVEGADSPLHF. CDR3 DNA: TGTGCCAGCAGCGTTGAGGGGGCCGATTCACCCCTCCACTTT. The V gene is TRBV9, the J gene TRBJ1-6; 7 bases agree with TRBD1. This CDR3 is built from 14 residues. Trimming cost V 2 bases and J 8 bases; bases outside gene matches: 4. Germline CDR1 is SGDLS and CDR2 is YYNGEE.

The V and J genes are TRBV12-3 or TRBV12-4 and TRBJ2-5, with 7 bases that match TRBD2. The CDR3 totals 16 residues. V was clipped by 6 bases and J by 1 base; unmatched bases: 11. The CDR3 DNA is TGTGCCAGCAGCCGCTATTTTGGGGGGGGCCAAGAGACCCAGTACTTC. It is translated as CASSRYFGGGQETQYF.

The table lists this clonotype with many counts. CDR3 loop: CASSEGAGTEAFF. As DNA, the CDR3 is TGTGCCAGCTCAGAGGGGGCGGGCACTGAAGCTTTCTTT. The chain links TRBV18 to TRBJ1-1; 7 nucleotides align to TRBD1. CDR3 length equals 13 residues. The germline V gene has CDR1 KGHSH and CDR2 LQKENI. The trim removed 5 bases at V and 4 bases at J, leaving 4 bases unmatched.